A single sample gave rise to the 10 T cell receptor beta chains below, sequenced in a study of T cells in tuberculosis. Thawed, overnight-rested PBMC were stained with GMM-loaded CD1B tetramer, viability dye and anti-CD3, then sorted. CD1B tetramers were loaded with Rhodococcus equi-derived C32 glucose monomycolate. TCRdb's table, derived via immunoSEQ multiplex PCR, lists solely in-frame clones and lacks some. Found here are 50,000 or so clones, roughly 90% of them singletons; the top ten hold just over 20%. Sequences were obtained from CD1b-GMM tetramer-negative cells sorted from PBMCs. Receptor source: an adult woman with latent tuberculosis.

The rearrangement uses TRBV2 and TRBJ2-1; 7 bases line up with TRBD2. This CDR3 spans 12 amino acids. CDR1 and CDR2 (germline): SNHLY, FYNNEI. Trimming removed 7 bases from V and 8 bases from J; junction bases left unmatched: 5. CDR3 bases: TGTGCCAGCAAAGGGAGGGACTATGAGCAGTTCTTC. It yields the protein CASKGRDYEQFF.

This clone was recorded a few times. This rearrangement joins TRBV30 to TRBJ2-1; 8 positions agree with TRBD1. Germline values: CDR1 GTSNPN, CDR2 SVGIG (reference sequence). This CDR3 is 14 amino acids long. With 4 bases clipped from V and 7 bases from J, the junction kept 9 bases outside the gene matches. DNA of the CDR3: TGTGCCTGGAAGCACGCGGACAGGGTTAATGAGCAGTTCTTC. It encodes CAWKHADRVNEQFF.

The chain employs TRBV7-9 and TRBJ2-5; TRBD2 might be the D (6 bases). The ends were cut back, 5 bases at V and 1 base at J, with 17 bases in the middle. The CDR3 covers 16 residues. Germline values: CDR1 SEHNR, CDR2 FQNEAQ (reference sequence). The CDR3 region has the DNA TGTGCCAGCAGCCAGGTGGGATGGGGGGTCCAAGAGACCCAGTACTTC. As protein: CASSQVGWGVQETQYF.

The chain has TRBV29-1 and TRBJ1-1; TRBD1 might be the D (5 bases). The CDR3 totals 12 residues. V shed 8 bases and J shed 5 bases, with 15 bases lying between them. In germline, CDR1 is SQVTM, CDR2 ANQGSEA. The CDR3 region has the DNA TGCAGCACTAAGGACACGACGACTGAAGCTTTCTTT. Protein sequence: CSTKDTTTEAFF.

In this sample, this clone turned up once. This chain uses TRBV28 with TRBJ2-5; 9 nucleotides match TRBD1. The CDR3 runs to 14 residues. CDR1 is MDHEN, CDR2 SYDVKM, per germline. Trimming removed 3 bases from V and 10 bases from J; junction bases left unmatched: 9. CDR3 residues: CASSFAGQGDSQYF. The CDR3 DNA is TGTGCCAGCAGTTTCGCGGGACAGGGTGATAGCCAGTACTTC. The complete variable domain, with remaining parts taken from reference TRBV28 and TRBJ2-5, reads DVKVTQSSRYLVKRTGEKVFLECVQDMDHENMFWYRQDPGLGLRLIYFSYDVKMKEKGDIPEGYSVSREKKERFSLILESASTNQTSMYLCASSFAGQGDSQYFGPGTRLLVL.

The chain has TRBV15 and TRBJ2-7, with D possibly being TRBD1 (5 bases). V gave up 1 base and J gave up 0 bases, with 16 bases separating them. Germline assignment: CDR1 LNHNV and CDR2 YYDKDF (reference sequence). This CDR3 contains 17 residues. CDR3 nucleotide sequence: TGTGCCACCAGCAGAGGAAGTGGGCACAGGAGCTCCTACGAGCAGTACTTC. Its protein product is CATSRGSGHRSSYEQYF.

The chain links TRBV25-1 to TRBJ1-1; D not resolved. Trimming removed 1 base at V and 3 bases at J, with 6 bases between. Germline CDR1 reads MGHDK; CDR2 reads SYGVNS. The CDR3 extends over 13 amino acids. The DNA of the CDR3 is TGTGCCAGCAGTGAATCCGACTACACTGAAGCTTTCTTT. It codes for CASSESDYTEAFF.

The chain uses TRBV6-5 and TRBJ1-2; maybe TRBD1 (6 bases). The CDR3 is 15 amino acids. Germline lookup yields CDR1 MNHEY and CDR2 SVGAGI. Trimming took 5 bases from V and 4 from J, leaving 17 bases between them. CDR3 in amino acids: CASSVGEGESYGYTF. CDR3 DNA sequence: TGTGCCAGCAGTGTAGGGGAGGGGGAAAGCTATGGCTACACCTTC.

J is TRBJ2-7 and V is TRBV5-1; D possibly corresponds to TRBD1 (5 bases). Germline V gives CDR1 SGHRS, CDR2 YFSETQ. V lost 0 bases and J 6 bases, leaving 7 bases between the germline ends. The CDR3 is 12 amino acids. The CDR3, as DNA: TGCGCCAGCAGCTTGGAGGGGTCCGAGCAGTACTTC. The encoded protein is CASSLEGSEQYF.

The CDR3 nucleotides are TGTGCCAGCAGTTACCACGGAGGCACAGATACGCAGTATTTT. Translated, it gives CASSYHGGTDTQYF. The V and J genes are TRBV6-6 and TRBJ2-3; D is uncertain. V lost 2 bases and J 1 base, leaving 7 bases between the germline ends. The V gene's germline CDR1 is MNHNY and CDR2 SVGAGI (reference sequence). The CDR3 has 14 amino acids.